The rows below give T cell receptor beta chains drawn from one sample of a study of T cells in Graves' hyperthyroidism and ophthalmopathy. TCRdb used MiXCR to reprocess the multiplex PCR reads, holding one entry per CDR3 protein. The sample holds about 590,000 distinct CDR3 sequences, over 12% seen once. Sequencing was done on a sample of blood. The receptor source for this set is a young woman with Graves' ophthalmopathy. CDR3s include the opening cysteine and the closing phenylalanine or tryptophan. The D gene is left open where the match is weak. Some rows mark clone size as missing; the rest say once, few, many or name a class of expanded clone.

clone_size | j_call | v_call | d_call | cdr3_nt | cdr3_aa
many | TRBJ2-7 | TRBV28 | . | TGTGCCAGCACCCCGGGGGAAGGGCGAGGCGAGCAGTACTTC | CASTPGEGRGEQYF
many | TRBJ1-1 | TRBV7-9 | . | TGTGCCAGCAGCCTCGACCTCCATATGAACACTGAAGCTTTCTTT | CASSLDLHMNTEAFF
many | TRBJ1-1 | TRBV27 | . | TGTGCCAGCGGAACTGAAGCTTTCTTT | CASGTEAFF
. | TRBJ1-5 | TRBV2 | . | TGTGCCAGCAGACCCCAGGATGTTGGCAATCAGCCCCAGCATTTT | CASRPQDVGNQPQHF
. | TRBJ1-4 | TRBV9 | . | TGTGCCAGCAGCTCCAGGCCCGGGGGGCTGGGGGAAAAACTGTTTTTT | CASSSRPGGLGEKLFF
many | TRBJ2-1 | TRBV20-1 | . | TGCAGTGCTAGTCGGACCTACAATGAGCAGTTCTTC | CSASRTYNEQFF
. | TRBJ1-5 | TRBV7-8 | . | TGTGCCAGCAGCTTGATGGAGGGTGGCAATCAGCCCCAGCATTTT | CASSLMEGGNQPQHF
few | TRBJ2-7 | TRBV20-1 | . | TGCAGTGCTAGAGCCCGGGGGGCAGGGATGAGTGGCGAGCAGTACTTC | CSARARGAGMSGEQYF
. | TRBJ1-2 | TRBV20-1 | TRBD1 | TGCAGTGCCCTCAGGGGGGGCTATGGCTACACCTTC | CSALRGGYGYTF
. | TRBJ1-5 | TRBV28 | . | TGTGCCAGCAGTTCCGCTACCCATGGCAATCAGCCCCAGCATTTT | CASSSATHGNQPQHF
many | TRBJ2-2 | TRBV12-3/TRBV12-4 | . | TGTGCCAGCAGCCGGGACCGGGGGACCACCGGGGAGCTGTTTTTT | CASSRDRGTTGELFF
many | TRBJ2-1 | TRBV2 | TRBD2 | TGTGCCAGCAGTCGAAATTTTAGGACTAGCGGGAGGGCCAGTGGAGAGCAGTTCTTC | CASSRNFRTSGRASGEQFF
many | TRBJ1-4 | TRBV27 | TRBD1 | TGTGCCAGCAGTCACAGACAGGGATCTGAAAAACTGTTTTTT | CASSHRQGSEKLFF
many | TRBJ2-3 | TRBV5-1 | TRBD1 | TGCGCCAGCAGCTTGGCGGACAGGGGAGCAGATACGCAGTATTTT | CASSLADRGADTQYF
many | TRBJ1-5 | TRBV6-1 | . | TGTGCCAGCAGTGAAGAGGTAGAACAGCCCCAGCATTTT | CASSEEVEQPQHF
many | TRBJ2-1 | TRBV11-2 | . | TGTGCCAGCAGCTTAATGGGGGGGGGCGGAAGCTCCTACAATGAGCAGTTCTTC | CASSLMGGGGSSYNEQFF
many | TRBJ2-3 | TRBV4-1 | TRBD2 | TGCGCCAGCAGCCCCATACTAGCGGGAGGCCCCGCAGATACGCAGTATTTT | CASSPILAGGPADTQYF
. | TRBJ1-5 | TRBV2 | TRBD1 | TGTGCCAGCGCGCGCACCCTTTTGGGACAGGGAGGAGGCAATCAGCCCCAGCATTTT | CASARTLLGQGGGNQPQHF
few | TRBJ1-2 | TRBV20-1 | . | TGCAGTGCTAGAGTCAAACAGCTCTATAACTATGGCTACACCTTC | CSARVKQLYNYGYTF
many | TRBJ2-1 | TRBV30 | . | TGTGCCTGGAGTTCGCCGCCTCGTCCGGAGTTCTTC | CAWSSPPRPEFF
. | TRBJ2-7 | TRBV19 | TRBD1 | TGTGCCAGTAGTAGGGCACAGGGGAGATACGAGCAGTACTTC | CASSRAQGRYEQYF
many | TRBJ2-1 | TRBV24-1 | TRBD2 | TGTGCCACCAGTGATTTGACTAGCGGGTCCCCTCGGCTGTTCTTC | CATSDLTSGSPRLFF
. | TRBJ2-5 | TRBV9 | . | TGTGCCAGCAGCCCAACACCCGGGGTCCAAGAGACCCAGTACTTC | CASSPTPGVQETQYF
many | TRBJ1-1 | TRBV19 | . | TGTGCCAGTAGTGGGCGCCTGGGACGGCTGCTCCCTGAAGCTTTCTTT | CASSGRLGRLLPEAFF
many | TRBJ1-1 | TRBV29-1 | TRBD1 | TGCAGCGCCGCCGGGGACAGGGACATGAACACTGAAGCTTTCTTT | CSAAGDRDMNTEAFF
few | TRBJ1-1 | TRBV18 | TRBD1 | TGTGCCAGCTCACGCGGACAGGGAGGTTTGAACACTGAAGCTTTCTTT | CASSRGQGGLNTEAFF
many | TRBJ1-6 | TRBV30 | . | TGTGCCTGGAGTTCTGACCTGGGTAGTTCACCCCTCCACTTT | CAWSSDLGSSPLHF
many | TRBJ1-2 | TRBV24-1 | . | TGTGCCACCAGTGACCCATGGGACGCGCGGGGCTACACCTTC | CATSDPWDARGYTF
many | TRBJ1-2 | TRBV7-9 | TRBD1 | TGTGCCAGCAGCTCGCGGACAGGCAACTATGGCTACACCTTC | CASSSRTGNYGYTF
few | TRBJ2-2 | TRBV29-1 | . | TGCAGCGTTGAAACGGACGAAGAAAACACCGGGGAGCTGTTTTTT | CSVETDEENTGELFF
many | TRBJ2-7 | TRBV10-3 | TRBD2 | TGTGCCATCAGTGGTGCCGGGCTAGCGGGAGTGTATCCCCACGAGCAGTACTTC | CAISGAGLAGVYPHEQYF
many | TRBJ2-7 | TRBV20-1 | TRBD2 | TGCAGTGCTGGATCACTAGCGGGAGTTGGGTACGAGCAGTACTTC | CSAGSLAGVGYEQYF
many | TRBJ2-3 | TRBV28 | TRBD2 | TGTGCCAGCAGTTCTAGCGGGAGAAAAGAAACAGATACGCAGTATTTT | CASSSSGRKETDTQYF
many | TRBJ1-1 | TRBV28 | . | TGTGCCAGCAGTTTAGTAGCCTCCCATGCTTTCTTT | CASSLVASHAFF
many | TRBJ2-7 | TRBV12-3/TRBV12-4 | . | TGTGCCAGCAGTTTGAGAAGACGCTCCTACGAGCAGTACTTC | CASSLRRRSYEQYF
many | TRBJ1-6 | TRBV7-6 | . | TGTGCCAGCAGCCCACAGGGAGGGAATAATTCACCCCTCCACTTT | CASSPQGGNNSPLHF
many | TRBJ1-1 | TRBV24-1 | . | TGTGCCACCAGTGACCCCGCCCTGACAGGGAACACTGAAGCTTTCTTT | CATSDPALTGNTEAFF
. | TRBJ2-1 | TRBV11-3 | TRBD2 | TGTGCCAGCAGCTTACAAAGCGGGAGCTCCTACAATGAGCAGTTCTTC | CASSLQSGSSYNEQFF
many | TRBJ2-1 | TRBV30 | . | TGTGCCTGGAGTGTAAATCCGGGGCTAGCGATCTACAATGAGCAGTTCTTC | CAWSVNPGLAIYNEQFF
many | TRBJ2-5 | TRBV12-3/TRBV12-4 | TRBD1 | TGTGCCAGCAGTTTAGGGACAGGGGGCGCCGAGACCCAGTACTTC | CASSLGTGGAETQYF
many | TRBJ2-1 | TRBV30 | . | TGTGCCTGGAGTGTACGCCCGCAGCGGAGCTCCTACAATGAGCAGTTCTTC | CAWSVRPQRSSYNEQFF
. | TRBJ2-7 | TRBV7-6 | . | TGTGCCAGCAGCTTAGAGGGCCCCTGGGAGCAGTACTTC | CASSLEGPWEQYF
. | TRBJ2-3 | TRBV5-4 | . | TGTGCCAGCAGCTTCTGGGCAGGGCGGTCAGATACGCAGTATTTT | CASSFWAGRSDTQYF
many | TRBJ2-4 | TRBV11-3 | . | TGTGCCAGCAGCTCCTCAGGAGATCTCGACATTCAGTACTTC | CASSSSGDLDIQYF
many | TRBJ1-6 | TRBV3-1 | . | TGTGCCAGCAGCCAAGATGGGGCTTGGGTACCCCTCCACTTT | CASSQDGAWVPLHF
few | TRBJ1-1 | TRBV19 | . | TGTGCCAGTAGCCCCATGGCAGGGAAGAGGGCTGAAGCTTTCTTT | CASSPMAGKRAEAFF
many | TRBJ1-1 | TRBV5-6 | . | TGTGCCAGCAGCTTGGTCCCCGTCCCTGGGAGCACTGAAGCTTTCTTT | CASSLVPVPGSTEAFF
many | TRBJ2-1 | TRBV18 | . | TGTGCCAGCTCACCACCGGAGGGTGGTGAGCAGTTCTTC | CASSPPEGGEQFF
few | TRBJ2-5 | TRBV18 | . | TGTGCCAGCTCACCACAGGGTTTAGGCGAGACCCAGTACTTC | CASSPQGLGETQYF